A selection of T cell receptor beta chains follows, all from one sample in a study of immune characterization of retroperitoneal liposarcoma. TCRdb passed the PCR reads through MiXCR, listing each CDR3 protein once. The sample has 1,500 to 2,000 distinct CDR3 sequences; approximately 52% are singletons. Sample: tumor tissue. Receptors originate from a male donor with retroperitoneal liposarcoma. Each CDR3 is given with its conserved first and last residue. Fields, in order: clone size, J gene, D gene, V gene, CDR3 protein, CDR3 DNA. D genes are given only for firm matches. Clone size, where shown, is once, few, many, or a class for clones that have expanded.

>few|TRBJ2-2|-|TRBV7-2
CASSVGTGELFF
TGTGCCAGCTCAGTGGGCACCGGGGAGCTGTTTTTT
>-|TRBJ2-1|-|TRBV11-2
CASSPPRWGEQFF
TGTGCCAGCAGCCCACCCAGGTGGGGTGAGCAGTTCTTC
>-|TRBJ2-1|-|TRBV6-1
CASRSLDAYNEQFF
TGTGCCAGCAGGTCTCTTGACGCGTACAATGAGCAGTTCTTC
>-|TRBJ2-1|-|TRBV6-1
CASRYQLAGANEQFF
TGTGCCAGCAGGTATCAACTAGCAGGGGCCAATGAGCAGTTCTTC
>-|TRBJ2-7|-|TRBV7-9
CASSETGAYEQYF
TGTGCCAGCAGCGAGACAGGAGCCTACGAGCAGTACTTC
>-|TRBJ2-1|TRBD2|TRBV7-2
CASSPRPSLAGMQETQFF
TGTGCCAGCAGCCCACGCCCCTCGCTAGCGGGGATGCAAGAGACCCAGTTCTTC
>-|TRBJ1-4|TRBD1|TRBV12-3/TRBV12-4
CASSLGQAPNEKLFF
TGTGCCAGCAGTTTGGGACAGGCACCTAATGAAAAACTGTTTTTT
>-|TRBJ2-1|-|TRBV12-3/TRBV12-4
CASSLKGQETQFF
TGTGCCAGCAGTTTAAAGGGCCAAGAGACCCAGTTCTTC
>large|TRBJ2-1|TRBD2|TRBV6-1
CATMRGRSEQFF
TGTGCCACAATGCGGGGGAGAAGCGAGCAGTTCTTC
>-|TRBJ2-7|-|TRBV6-1
CASSYAAGEQYF
TGTGCCAGCAGTTATGCCGCCGGCGAGCAGTACTTC
>large|TRBJ2-7|TRBD2|TRBV7-2
CASSFSGGSYEQYF
TGTGCCAGCAGCTTTAGCGGGGGATCCTACGAGCAGTACTTC
>-|TRBJ2-5|TRBD2|TRBV6-1
CASSDLAGGQETQYF
TGTGCCAGCAGTGACCTAGCGGGGGGGCAGGAGACCCAGTACTTC
>few|TRBJ2-3|-|TRBV12-3/TRBV12-4
CASSSVTSTDTQYF
TGTGCCAGCAGTTCGGTGACTAGCACAGATACGCAGTATTTT
>few|TRBJ2-1|-|TRBV6-1
CASGSGPHNEQFF
TGTGCCAGCGGATCAGGGCCACACAATGAGCAGTTCTTC
>-|TRBJ2-1|-|TRBV7-2
CASSSDRSLALNIQFF
TGTGCCAGCAGTTCGGACAGAAGCTTAGCGTTAAACATTCAGTTCTTC
>-|TRBJ2-3|TRBD2|TRBV6-5
CASSSSGGTLSTDTQYF
TGTGCCAGCAGTTCTAGCGGGGGCACCCTCAGCACAGATACGCAGTATTTT
>-|TRBJ1-4|-|TRBV12-3/TRBV12-4
CASSLENEKLFF
TGTGCCAGCAGTTTGGAAAATGAAAAACTGTTTTTT
>-|TRBJ2-3|TRBD1|TRBV6-1
CASSPTGQGADTQYF
TGTGCCAGCAGTCCTACCGGACAGGGGGCAGATACGCAGTATTTT
>-|TRBJ2-7|TRBD2|TRBV7-2
CASSLGLAGIEQYF
TGTGCCAGCAGCCTGGGACTAGCGGGGATCGAGCAGTACTTC
>-|TRBJ2-2|-|TRBV6-5
CASRLQSGIPGELFF
TGTGCCAGCAGACTCCAGTCCGGAATTCCCGGGGAGCTGTTTTTT
>few|TRBJ2-1|-|TRBV6-6
CASSPVGETQFF
TGTGCCAGCAGCCCCGTTGGGGAGACCCAGTTCTTC
>-|TRBJ2-4|-|TRBV7-8
CASSSDRSLSLNIQYF
TGTGCCAGCAGTTCGGACAGAAGCTTATCGTTAAACATTCAGTACTTC
>few|TRBJ2-3|TRBD2|TRBV7-2
CASSLSSGDHNEQFF
TGTGCCAGCAGCTTATCTAGCGGAGACCACAATGAGCAGTTCTTT
>-|TRBJ2-1|-|TRBV11-2
CASSLGQVSYNEQFF
TGTGCCAGCAGCTTAGGGCAGGTTTCCTACAATGAGCAGTTCTTC
>-|TRBJ2-3|-|TRBV11-2
CASSLDRADTQYF
TGTGCCAGCAGCTTAGATCGCGCAGATACGCAGTATTTT
>-|TRBJ2-7|-|TRBV12-3/TRBV12-4
CASSLPTGSSYEQYF
TGTGCCAGCAGTCTCCCGACAGGAAGCTCCTACGAGCAGTACTTC
>few|TRBJ2-7|-|TRBV6-1
CASYRNGYYEQYF
TGTGCCAGCTACAGGAACGGATACTACGAGCAGTACTTC